What follows is one T cell receptor beta chain and its context. This CDR3 is built from 15 residues. V was clipped by 6 bases and J by 1 base; unmatched bases: 5. Per the germline V gene, CDR1 is MNHEY and CDR2 is SVGAGI. This sample was included in a study of cytomegalovirus exposure and HLA in healthy donors. The PCR was carried out with 60 Vbeta primers and 13 Jbeta primers. TCRdb's copy holds only in-frame clones and misses some; the assay was immunoSEQ multiplex PCR. Among approximately 280,000 clones listed, 86% were seen once. The chain is built from TRBV6-5 and TRBJ2-4; 8 bases are shared with TRBD1. The specimen was PBMCs. The receptor was isolated from a man between 35 and 55 years old in good health and CMV-seropositive. This chain's CDR3 is CASRTDRGAKNIQYF. The CDR3 DNA sequence: TGTGCCAGCAGAACCGACAGGGGTGCCAAAAACATTCAGTACTTC.